This is a list of T cell receptor beta chains from one sample in a study of regulatory T cells in long-lasting Graves disease. One entry per CDR3 protein results from TCRdb running MiXCR on the multiplex PCR reads. The repertoire consists of 450,000 to 600,000 distinct CDR3 sequences, with less than 15% occurring once and the leading ten covering about 9.1%. In addition, the sample was reused for a study of T cells in Graves' hyperthyroidism and ophthalmopathy.

This specimen consisted of peripheral blood mononuclear cells (PBMCs), obtained at new diagnosis, from a patient treated with antithyroid drugs. These receptors originate from a man aged 25-45 years with Graves disease. The CDR3 runs from the conserved cysteine through the conserved F or W. Each record gives: V gene, D gene, J gene, clone size, CDR3 protein, CDR3 DNA. A D gene is named only where the DNA matches it firmly. Some rows have no size entry. The others give once, few or many, or a class for an expanded clone.

V: TRBV5-1; D: TRBD2; J: TRBJ2-3; size: many; CDR3: CASSLVLADTDTQYF; DNA: TGTGCCAGCAGCTTGGTTCTAGCGGATACAGATACGCAGTATTTT
V: TRBV30; D: -; J: TRBJ2-5; size: -; CDR3: CAWSYRGGETQYF; DNA: TGTGCCTGGAGTTACAGGGGGGGGGAGACCCAGTACTTC
V: TRBV19; D: TRBD1; J: TRBJ1-5; size: few; CDR3: CASSIVGQPAGNQPQHF; DNA: TGTGCCAGTAGTATAGTGGGACAGCCGGCGGGCAATCAGCCCCAGCATTTT
V: TRBV7-3; D: -; J: TRBJ2-2; size: few; CDR3: CASSLIGGRDTGELFF; DNA: TGTGCCAGCAGCTTAATTGGGGGCAGAGACACCGGGGAGCTGTTTTTT
V: TRBV5-8; D: -; J: TRBJ1-1; size: -; CDR3: CASRHRVGPEAFF; DNA: TGTGCCAGCAGACACAGGGTCGGCCCTGAAGCTTTCTTT
V: TRBV5-1; D: TRBD1; J: TRBJ1-1; size: many; CDR3: CASSSRGGATEAFF; DNA: TGCGCCAGCAGCTCCAGGGGGGGGGCGACTGAAGCTTTCTTT
V: TRBV4-2; D: TRBD1; J: TRBJ1-1; size: few; CDR3: CASSQFGGGKFTEAFF; DNA: TGTGCCAGCAGCCAATTCGGAGGGGGCAAGTTCACTGAAGCTTTCTTT
V: TRBV20-1; D: TRBD1; J: TRBJ2-1; size: -; CDR3: CSARGQGHTQEQFF; DNA: TGCAGTGCTAGAGGACAGGGCCACACACAGGAGCAGTTCTTC
V: TRBV5-1; D: -; J: TRBJ2-1; size: many; CDR3: CASRNRASSYNEQFF; DNA: TGCGCCAGCAGAAACAGGGCTAGCTCCTACAATGAGCAGTTCTTC
V: TRBV12-3/TRBV12-4; D: -; J: TRBJ2-2; size: many; CDR3: CASSHGLVSGGELFF; DNA: TGTGCCAGCAGCCACGGGCTTGTGAGTGGCGGGGAGCTGTTTTTT
V: TRBV27; D: TRBD1; J: TRBJ2-3; size: many; CDR3: CASSIRGTGTEYF; DNA: TGTGCCAGCAGTATCCGCGGGACAGGCACGGAGTATTTT
V: TRBV18; D: -; J: TRBJ2-5; size: -; CDR3: CASSPLGYQETQYF; DNA: TGTGCCAGCTCACCTCTAGGGTACCAAGAGACCCAGTACTTC
V: TRBV3-1; D: TRBD1; J: TRBJ1-1; size: many; CDR3: CASSQDRGENTEAFF; DNA: TGTGCCAGCAGCCAGGACAGGGGGGAGAACACTGAAGCTTTCTTT
V: TRBV20-1; D: TRBD2; J: TRBJ2-3; size: -; CDR3: CSARDLAGGPPSTDTQYF; DNA: TGCAGTGCTAGAGATCTAGCGGGAGGGCCACCAAGTACAGATACGCAGTATTTT
V: TRBV27; D: -; J: TRBJ1-1; size: many; CDR3: CASSLSGETEAFF; DNA: TGTGCCAGCAGTTTGTCAGGGGAAACTGAAGCTTTCTTT
V: TRBV28; D: TRBD1; J: TRBJ1-4; size: many; CDR3: CASRTGFSEKLFF; DNA: TGTGCCAGCAGGACAGGGTTTAGTGAAAAACTGTTTTTT
V: TRBV12-3/TRBV12-4; D: TRBD2; J: TRBJ2-1; size: many; CDR3: CASSLSGRNSYNEQFF; DNA: TGTGCCAGCAGTTTAAGCGGGAGGAATTCCTACAATGAGCAGTTCTTC
V: TRBV2; D: TRBD2; J: TRBJ2-1; size: many; CDR3: CASSEILAGNNEQFF; DNA: TGTGCCAGCAGTGAAATACTAGCGGGGAACAATGAGCAGTTCTTC
V: TRBV5-5; D: -; J: TRBJ2-5; size: few; CDR3: CASSLVGRTQEAQYF; DNA: TGTGCCAGCAGCTTGGTGGGACGGACCCAAGAGGCCCAGTACTTC
V: TRBV7-9; D: TRBD1; J: TRBJ2-5; size: few; CDR3: CASSPRTGKGERQETQYF; DNA: TGTGCCAGCAGCCCCAGGACAGGGAAGGGGGAACGGCAAGAGACCCAGTACTTC
V: TRBV27; D: -; J: TRBJ1-2; size: -; CDR3: CASGDGANYGYTF; DNA: TGTGCCAGCGGGGACGGAGCTAACTATGGCTACACCTTC
V: TRBV6-9; D: -; J: TRBJ1-2; size: few; CDR3: CASSYGQNSRGYTF; DNA: TGTGCCAGCAGTTACGGCCAGAATAGTCGTGGCTACACCTTC